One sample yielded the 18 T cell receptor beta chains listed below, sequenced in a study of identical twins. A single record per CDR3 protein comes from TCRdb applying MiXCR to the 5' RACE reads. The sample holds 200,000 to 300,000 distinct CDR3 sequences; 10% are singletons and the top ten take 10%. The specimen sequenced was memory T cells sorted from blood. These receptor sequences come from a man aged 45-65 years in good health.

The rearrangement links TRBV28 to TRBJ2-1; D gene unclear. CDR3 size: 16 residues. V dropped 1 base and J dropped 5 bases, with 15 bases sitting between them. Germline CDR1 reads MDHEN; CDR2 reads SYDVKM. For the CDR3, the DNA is TGTGCCAGCAGTTTATTTGACGCGCAGAAAAACAATGAGCAGTTCTTC. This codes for CASSLFDAQKNNEQFF.

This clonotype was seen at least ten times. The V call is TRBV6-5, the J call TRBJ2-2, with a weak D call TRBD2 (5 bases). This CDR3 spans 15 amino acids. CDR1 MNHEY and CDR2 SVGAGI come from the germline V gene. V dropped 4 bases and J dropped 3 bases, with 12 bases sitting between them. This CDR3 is CASSWRKTYTGELFF. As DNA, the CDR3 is TGTGCCAGCAGTTGGAGGAAAACTTACACCGGGGAGCTGTTTTTT.

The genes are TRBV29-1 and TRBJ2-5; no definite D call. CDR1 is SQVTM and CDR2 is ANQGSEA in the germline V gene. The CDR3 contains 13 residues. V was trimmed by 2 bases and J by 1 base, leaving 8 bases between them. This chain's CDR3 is CSVETLSQETQYF. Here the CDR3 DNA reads TGCAGCGTTGAAACCCTCAGCCAAGAGACCCAGTACTTC. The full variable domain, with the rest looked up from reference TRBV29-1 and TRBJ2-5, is SAVISQKPSRDICQRGTSLTIQCQVDSQVTMMFWYRQQPGQSLTLIATANQGSEATYESGFVIDKFPISRPNLTFSTLTVSNMSPEDSSIYLCSVETLSQETQYFGPGTRLLVL.

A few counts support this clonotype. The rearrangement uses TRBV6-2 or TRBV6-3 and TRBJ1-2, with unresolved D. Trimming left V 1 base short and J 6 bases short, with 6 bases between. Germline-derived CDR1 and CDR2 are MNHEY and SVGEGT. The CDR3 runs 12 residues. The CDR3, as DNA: TGTGCCAGCAGTTACTGGACCCATGGCTACACCTTC. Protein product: CASSYWTHGYTF.

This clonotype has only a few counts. The CDR3 here is CASSLAKGIGTISGNTIYF. The CDR3 DNA follows: TGTGCCAGCAGCTTAGCGAAAGGGATCGGGACAATCTCTGGAAACACCATATATTTT. This sequence joins TRBV11-1 and TRBJ1-3; possibly TRBD1 for D (6 bases). The CDR3 totals 19 residues. The V end lost 0 bases, the J end lost 0 bases, and 18 bases lay between the germline ends. CDR1 and CDR2 (germline): SGHAT, FQDESV (reference sequence).

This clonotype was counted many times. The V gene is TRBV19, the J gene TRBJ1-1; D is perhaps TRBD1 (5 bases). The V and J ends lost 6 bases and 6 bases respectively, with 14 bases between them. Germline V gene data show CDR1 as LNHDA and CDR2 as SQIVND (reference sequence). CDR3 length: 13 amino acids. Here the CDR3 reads CASSTQGIAEAFF. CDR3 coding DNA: TGTGCCAGTAGCACGCAGGGTATCGCTGAAGCTTTCTTT.

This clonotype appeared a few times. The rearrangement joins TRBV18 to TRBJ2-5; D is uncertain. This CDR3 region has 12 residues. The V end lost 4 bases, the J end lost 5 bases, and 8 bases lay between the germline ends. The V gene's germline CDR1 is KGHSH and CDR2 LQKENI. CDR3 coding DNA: TGTGCCAGCTCACAGTTGGGGGAGACCCAGTACTTC. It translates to CASSQLGETQYF.

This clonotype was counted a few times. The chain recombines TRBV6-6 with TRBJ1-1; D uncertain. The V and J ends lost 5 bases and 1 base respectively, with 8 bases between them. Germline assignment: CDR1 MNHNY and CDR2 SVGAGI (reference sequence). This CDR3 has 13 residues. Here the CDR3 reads CASSEGRNTEAFF. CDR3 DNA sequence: TGTGCCAGCAGTGAGGGCCGGAACACTGAAGCTTTCTTT.

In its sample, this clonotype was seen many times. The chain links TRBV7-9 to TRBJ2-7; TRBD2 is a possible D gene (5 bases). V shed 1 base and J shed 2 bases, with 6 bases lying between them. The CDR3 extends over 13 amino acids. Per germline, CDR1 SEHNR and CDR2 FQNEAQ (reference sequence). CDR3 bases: TGTGCCAGCAGCTTAGTCGGGGCCTACGAGCAGTACTTC. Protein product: CASSLVGAYEQYF.

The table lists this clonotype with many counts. CDR3 residues: CSARGTSGSLIGELFF. The CDR3 DNA follows: TGCAGTGCTCGAGGGACTAGCGGGAGTTTAATCGGGGAGCTGTTTTTT. This chain links TRBV20-1 with TRBJ2-2; the match to TRBD2 covers 14 bases. Looked up from germline, CDR1 is DFQATT and CDR2 is SNEGSKA (reference sequence). Germline trimming cut 5 bases from V and 7 bases from J; bases unmatched to any gene: 9. The CDR3 consists of 16 residues.

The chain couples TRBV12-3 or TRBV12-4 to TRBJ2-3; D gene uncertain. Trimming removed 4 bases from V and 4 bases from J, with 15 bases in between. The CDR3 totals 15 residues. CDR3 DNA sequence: TGTGCCAGCAGTTCGCTAACGGTTCTCGCAGATACGCAGTATTTT. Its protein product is CASSSLTVLADTQYF.

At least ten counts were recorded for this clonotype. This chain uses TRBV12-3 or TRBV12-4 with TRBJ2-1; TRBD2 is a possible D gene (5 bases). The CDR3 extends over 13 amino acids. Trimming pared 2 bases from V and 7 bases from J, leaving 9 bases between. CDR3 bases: TGTGCCAGCAGTTTATATGGGGAGAATGAGCAGTTCTTC. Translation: CASSLYGENEQFF.

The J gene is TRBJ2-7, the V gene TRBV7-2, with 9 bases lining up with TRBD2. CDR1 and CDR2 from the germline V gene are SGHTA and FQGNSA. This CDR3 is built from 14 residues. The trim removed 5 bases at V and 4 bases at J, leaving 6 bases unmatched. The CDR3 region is CASSVGTSRYEQYF. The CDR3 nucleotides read TGTGCCAGCAGCGTAGGGACTAGCAGGTACGAGCAGTACTTC.

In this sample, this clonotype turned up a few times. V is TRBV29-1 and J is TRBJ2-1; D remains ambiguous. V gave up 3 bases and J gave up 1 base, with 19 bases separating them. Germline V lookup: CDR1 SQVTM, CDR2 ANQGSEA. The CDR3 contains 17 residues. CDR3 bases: TGCAGCGTTGATTTATTGCACGGCGGACGTTCCTACAATGAGCAGTTCTTC. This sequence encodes CSVDLLHGGRSYNEQFF.

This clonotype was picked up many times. The CDR3 coding sequence is TGCAGTGCTAGCTCTAGGAGCGGGAGCTCCTACGAGCAGTACTTC. Encoded protein: CSASSRSGSSYEQYF. The J gene is TRBJ2-7, the V gene TRBV20-1, with 8 positions matching TRBD2. Trimming removed 3 bases from V and 0 bases from J; junction bases left unmatched: 7. Germline lookup yields CDR1 DFQATT and CDR2 SNEGSKA (reference sequence). The CDR3 sequence is 15 residues long.

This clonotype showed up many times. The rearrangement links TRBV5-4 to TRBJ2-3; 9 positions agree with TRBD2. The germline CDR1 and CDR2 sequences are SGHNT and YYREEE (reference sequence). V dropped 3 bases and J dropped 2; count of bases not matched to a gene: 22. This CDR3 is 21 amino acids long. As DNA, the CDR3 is TGTGCCAGCAGCTCCCGATGGGGACACCAGATTGGACTAGCGATCACAGATACGCAGTATTTT. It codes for CASSSRWGHQIGLAITDTQYF.

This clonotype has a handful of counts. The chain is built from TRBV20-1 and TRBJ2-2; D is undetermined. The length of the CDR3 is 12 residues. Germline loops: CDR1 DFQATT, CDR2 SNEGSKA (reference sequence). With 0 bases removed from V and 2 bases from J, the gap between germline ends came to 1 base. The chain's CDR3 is CSARDNTGELFF. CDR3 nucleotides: TGCAGTGCTAGAGACAACACCGGGGAGCTGTTTTTT.

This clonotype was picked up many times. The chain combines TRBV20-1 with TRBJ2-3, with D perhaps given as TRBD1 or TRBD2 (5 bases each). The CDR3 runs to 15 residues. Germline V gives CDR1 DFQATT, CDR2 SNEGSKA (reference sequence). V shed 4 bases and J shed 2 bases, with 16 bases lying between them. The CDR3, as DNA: TGCAGTGCTAAGGACTGGACATCCATCACAGATACGCAGTATTTT. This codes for CSAKDWTSITDTQYF.